Below are 2 T cell receptor beta chains sequenced from a single sample in a study of T-cell reconstitution after alpha-beta-depleted transplantation in children. This sample's TCRbeta library carried unique molecular identifier barcodes. TCRdb ran MiXCR on the PCR reads and lists one entry per CDR3 protein. The sample gives 500,000 to 750,000 distinct CDR3 sequences, 10% to 15% of which show up once; roughly 2.3% is in the top ten. Sequenced material: PBMCs, mostly from graft donor cells, taken 360 days after TCRalphabeta/CD19-depleted stem cell transplant. Receptor source: a male patient younger than 18 who had a stem cell transplant for acute myeloid leukemia, so the T cells may come from the graft donor.

This rearrangement joins TRBV3-1 to TRBJ2-1; 12 bases are a match to TRBD2. Germline CDR1 and CDR2: LGHDT and YNNKEL (reference sequence). J lost 7 bases, V lost 3 bases, and 4 bases had no gene match. The CDR3 length is 15 residues. Here the CDR3 reads CASSQTSGRGNEQFF. As DNA, the CDR3 is TGTGCCAGCAGCCAGACTAGCGGGAGAGGGAATGAGCAGTTCTTC.

J is TRBJ2-1 and V is TRBV24-1, with 10 positions matching TRBD1. V shed 3 bases, J shed 7 bases, and the junction held 8 bases outside the gene matches. CDR3 size: 16 residues. From germline, CDR1 is KGHDR and CDR2 SFDVKD. CDR3 in amino acids: CATSDPPGQGRNEQFF. DNA for the CDR3: TGTGCCACCAGTGATCCGCCGGGACAGGGGAGGAATGAGCAGTTCTTC.